These T cell receptor beta chains were read from a single sample in a study of T-cell memory formation after mild COVID-19. TCRdb re-called the 5' RACE reads through MiXCR, storing one row per CDR3 protein. The data contain 350,000 to 450,000 distinct CDR3 sequences, 20% to 25% of them singletons. The sample was PBMCs or a T cell subset sorted from them (not recorded which). These receptors originate from an adult woman who had mild COVID-19 (a few samples of this study predate the infection). Cell type and time point are not known. CDR3s include the opening cysteine and the closing phenylalanine or tryptophan. The order of the fields is V gene, J gene, clone size, D gene, CDR3 protein, CDR3 DNA. A D gene is named only where the DNA matches it firmly. Clone size is not always given. Where it is, it says once, few, many or a class for expanded clones.

V gene: TRBV7-3; J gene: TRBJ2-3; clone size: few; D gene: TRBD1; CDR3 protein: CASSPFGTGTQYF; CDR3 DNA: TGTGCCAGCAGCCCCTTCGGGACAGGGACGCAGTATTTT
V gene: TRBV13; J gene: TRBJ1-1; clone size: .; D gene: .; CDR3 protein: CASSSSSTGGYTEAFF; CDR3 DNA: TGTGCCAGCAGCTCTTCCTCGACAGGAGGGTACACTGAAGCTTTCTTT
V gene: TRBV5-1; J gene: TRBJ1-1; clone size: .; D gene: .; CDR3 protein: CASSLAPGHLNTEAFF; CDR3 DNA: TGCGCCAGCAGCTTGGCGCCGGGACACCTTAACACTGAAGCTTTCTTT
V gene: TRBV7-2; J gene: TRBJ1-5; clone size: few; D gene: .; CDR3 protein: CASSLDVGRNQPQHF; CDR3 DNA: TGTGCCAGCAGCTTAGATGTCGGACGGAATCAGCCCCAGCATTTT
V gene: TRBV19; J gene: TRBJ1-5; clone size: few; D gene: .; CDR3 protein: CASRSRVDNQPQHF; CDR3 DNA: TGTGCCAGTAGGAGCAGGGTTGACAATCAGCCCCAGCATTTT
V gene: TRBV6-2/TRBV6-3; J gene: TRBJ1-5; clone size: .; D gene: .; CDR3 protein: CASRDEGRSQPQHF; CDR3 DNA: TGTGCCAGCAGGGACGAGGGAAGGAGTCAGCCCCAGCATTTT
V gene: TRBV6-6; J gene: TRBJ1-6; clone size: .; D gene: .; CDR3 protein: CASSPQRAGGSPLHF; CDR3 DNA: TGTGCCAGCAGCCCCCAGAGGGCAGGTGGTTCACCCCTCCACTTT
V gene: TRBV7-8; J gene: TRBJ2-1; clone size: .; D gene: TRBD2; CDR3 protein: CASSLSLAGTHEQFF; CDR3 DNA: TGTGCCAGCAGCTTAAGTCTAGCGGGAACCCATGAGCAGTTCTTC
V gene: TRBV7-6; J gene: TRBJ2-6; clone size: .; D gene: .; CDR3 protein: CASSRPWSSGANVLTF; CDR3 DNA: TGTGCCAGCAGCCGCCCGTGGAGCTCTGGGGCCAACGTCCTGACTTTC
V gene: TRBV6-1; J gene: TRBJ2-5; clone size: .; D gene: .; CDR3 protein: CASKNLRGSQETQYF; CDR3 DNA: TGTGCCAGCAAGAATCTGCGGGGCAGCCAAGAGACCCAGTACTTC
V gene: TRBV15; J gene: TRBJ1-1; clone size: .; D gene: .; CDR3 protein: CATSRDAGLMNTEAFF; CDR3 DNA: TGTGCCACCAGCAGAGACGCAGGGCTGATGAACACTGAAGCTTTCTTT
V gene: TRBV27; J gene: TRBJ2-7; clone size: few; D gene: .; CDR3 protein: CASSLIGGEIYEQYF; CDR3 DNA: TGTGCCAGCAGTTTAATAGGGGGTGAAATCTACGAGCAGTACTTC
V gene: TRBV7-2; J gene: TRBJ1-5; clone size: .; D gene: .; CDR3 protein: CASSLAHGNHQPQHF; CDR3 DNA: TGTGCCAGCAGCTTAGCGCACGGGAATCATCAGCCCCAGCATTTT
V gene: TRBV5-5; J gene: TRBJ2-5; clone size: .; D gene: .; CDR3 protein: CASSLLVSPKETQYF; CDR3 DNA: TGTGCCAGCAGCCTTTTAGTCTCCCCAAAAGAGACCCAGTACTTC
V gene: TRBV29-1; J gene: TRBJ2-7; clone size: many; D gene: TRBD1; CDR3 protein: CSAEPGTGKREQYF; CDR3 DNA: TGCAGCGCCGAACCTGGGACAGGGAAGCGCGAGCAGTACTTC
V gene: TRBV6-6; J gene: TRBJ1-6; clone size: once; D gene: TRBD1; CDR3 protein: CASSLTGPSSPLHF; CDR3 DNA: TGTGCCAGCAGTCTGACAGGGCCTAGTTCACCCCTCCACTTT
V gene: TRBV6-5; J gene: TRBJ2-2; clone size: few; D gene: TRBD1; CDR3 protein: CASSSDRGKTGELFF; CDR3 DNA: TGTGCCAGCAGTTCCGACAGGGGAAAAACCGGGGAGCTGTTTTTT
V gene: TRBV2; J gene: TRBJ2-5; clone size: .; D gene: .; CDR3 protein: CASGKIASRGQETQYF; CDR3 DNA: TGTGCCAGCGGGAAAATAGCGTCGAGAGGTCAAGAGACCCAGTACTTC
V gene: TRBV12-3/TRBV12-4; J gene: TRBJ2-7; clone size: few; D gene: TRBD2; CDR3 protein: CASSLQAGASYEQYF; CDR3 DNA: TGTGCCAGCAGTTTACAAGCGGGAGCCTCCTACGAGCAGTACTTC
V gene: TRBV9; J gene: TRBJ1-3; clone size: few; D gene: .; CDR3 protein: CASSVDSSGNTIYF; CDR3 DNA: TGTGCCAGCAGCGTAGACAGCTCTGGAAACACCATATATTTT
V gene: TRBV24-1; J gene: TRBJ2-7; clone size: few; D gene: TRBD1; CDR3 protein: CATSEPTGKGLGGYEQYF; CDR3 DNA: TGTGCCACCAGTGAACCGACAGGGAAGGGGTTAGGGGGCTACGAGCAGTACTTC
V gene: TRBV5-1; J gene: TRBJ1-1; clone size: .; D gene: TRBD1; CDR3 protein: CASKRGGEEAFF; CDR3 DNA: TGCGCCAGCAAACGAGGGGGCGAGGAAGCTTTCTTT
V gene: TRBV20-1; J gene: TRBJ2-7; clone size: once; D gene: TRBD2; CDR3 protein: CSARVSATSGLYEQYF; CDR3 DNA: TGCAGTGCTAGAGTATCGGCGACTAGCGGGCTATACGAGCAGTACTTC
V gene: TRBV9; J gene: TRBJ2-3; clone size: .; D gene: TRBD1; CDR3 protein: CASSTQDRVADTQYF; CDR3 DNA: TGTGCCAGCAGCACCCAGGACAGGGTAGCAGATACGCAGTATTTT
V gene: TRBV7-3; J gene: TRBJ1-1; clone size: .; D gene: .; CDR3 protein: CASRPIGGLNTEAFF; CDR3 DNA: TGTGCCAGCAGACCAATCGGGGGGCTGAACACTGAAGCTTTCTTT
V gene: TRBV29-1; J gene: TRBJ2-1; clone size: few; D gene: .; CDR3 protein: CSVESRATLGYNEQFF; CDR3 DNA: TGCAGCGTTGAAAGCCGGGCCACCCTGGGATACAATGAGCAGTTCTTC
V gene: TRBV7-3; J gene: TRBJ2-2; clone size: .; D gene: TRBD2; CDR3 protein: CASSLYSGRGGELFF; CDR3 DNA: TGTGCCAGCAGCTTGTACAGCGGGAGAGGCGGGGAGCTGTTTTTT
V gene: TRBV12-3/TRBV12-4; J gene: TRBJ2-2; clone size: few; D gene: .; CDR3 protein: CASSLEGRTGELFF; CDR3 DNA: TGTGCCAGCAGTTTAGAGGGGAGGACCGGGGAGCTGTTTTTT
V gene: TRBV4-3; J gene: TRBJ2-7; clone size: few; D gene: .; CDR3 protein: CASSQDGTSTYEQYF; CDR3 DNA: TGCGCCAGCAGCCAAGACGGGACCTCCACCTACGAGCAGTACTTC
V gene: TRBV5-6; J gene: TRBJ2-7; clone size: .; D gene: .; CDR3 protein: CASSIGPVPYEQYF; CDR3 DNA: TGTGCCAGCAGTATAGGACCCGTGCCCTACGAGCAGTACTTC
V gene: TRBV5-1; J gene: TRBJ2-3; clone size: few; D gene: .; CDR3 protein: CASLAAGATRTDTQYF; CDR3 DNA: TGCGCCAGCCTCGCGGCGGGGGCAACCCGCACAGATACGCAGTATTTT
V gene: TRBV7-2; J gene: TRBJ1-2; clone size: .; D gene: .; CDR3 protein: CASSWASGSPYGYTF; CDR3 DNA: TGTGCCAGCAGCTGGGCATCAGGGTCCCCCTATGGCTACACCTTC
V gene: TRBV4-2; J gene: TRBJ2-1; clone size: .; D gene: TRBD2; CDR3 protein: CASSQEKREIFQYNEQFF; CDR3 DNA: TGTGCCAGCAGCCAAGAAAAGCGGGAGATCTTCCAGTACAATGAGCAGTTCTTC
V gene: TRBV3-1; J gene: TRBJ1-5; clone size: .; D gene: .; CDR3 protein: CASSPGIGPQPQHF; CDR3 DNA: TGTGCCAGCAGCCCCGGGATCGGGCCCCAGCCCCAGCATTTT
V gene: TRBV4-2; J gene: TRBJ1-2; clone size: .; D gene: TRBD1; CDR3 protein: CASSFPTGGEHYGYTF; CDR3 DNA: TGTGCCAGCAGCTTTCCGACAGGGGGCGAACACTATGGCTACACCTTC
V gene: TRBV2; J gene: TRBJ1-1; clone size: .; D gene: .; CDR3 protein: CASSGNIHRKPGRVNTEAFF; CDR3 DNA: TGTGCCAGCAGTGGCAATATACACAGAAAACCGGGACGGGTGAACACTGAAGCTTTCTTT
V gene: TRBV7-6; J gene: TRBJ2-7; clone size: many; D gene: .; CDR3 protein: CASSSDGYEQYF; CDR3 DNA: TGTGCCAGCAGCTCGGACGGCTACGAGCAGTACTTC
V gene: TRBV20-1; J gene: TRBJ1-1; clone size: .; D gene: .; CDR3 protein: CSARAGSSGTEAFF; CDR3 DNA: TGCAGTGCTAGGGCCGGGAGCTCGGGCACTGAAGCTTTCTTT
V gene: TRBV7-2; J gene: TRBJ1-2; clone size: .; D gene: TRBD1; CDR3 protein: CASSLTGESYGYTF; CDR3 DNA: TGTGCCAGCAGTCTGACAGGGGAGAGCTATGGCTACACCTTC
V gene: TRBV12-3/TRBV12-4; J gene: TRBJ2-5; clone size: .; D gene: .; CDR3 protein: CASSLEQGRKETQYF; CDR3 DNA: TGTGCCAGCAGTTTAGAACAGGGCAGAAAAGAGACCCAGTACTTC
V gene: TRBV12-3/TRBV12-4; J gene: TRBJ2-3; clone size: .; D gene: TRBD2; CDR3 protein: CASSFIAGEVNTQYF; CDR3 DNA: TGTGCCAGCAGTTTCATAGCGGGGGAGGTAAATACGCAGTATTTT
V gene: TRBV24-1; J gene: TRBJ2-3; clone size: once; D gene: TRBD1; CDR3 protein: CATSTSTGGADTQYF; CDR3 DNA: TGTGCCACCAGCACTTCGACAGGGGGCGCAGATACGCAGTATTTT
V gene: TRBV27; J gene: TRBJ2-1; clone size: many; D gene: TRBD1; CDR3 protein: CASRQGRVVNEQFF; CDR3 DNA: TGTGCCAGCAGACAGGGGAGAGTTGTCAATGAGCAGTTCTTC
V gene: TRBV7-2; J gene: TRBJ2-3; clone size: .; D gene: TRBD2; CDR3 protein: CASSHLAGVPDTQYF; CDR3 DNA: TGTGCCAGCAGCCATCTAGCGGGAGTGCCAGATACGCAGTATTTT
V gene: TRBV24-1; J gene: TRBJ2-2; clone size: few; D gene: .; CDR3 protein: CATMPWRGRDSGELFF; CDR3 DNA: TGTGCCACCATGCCCTGGAGGGGGAGAGACTCCGGGGAGCTGTTTTTT
V gene: TRBV5-1; J gene: TRBJ2-7; clone size: few; D gene: TRBD1; CDR3 protein: CASSSGTGGREQYF; CDR3 DNA: TGCGCCAGCAGCTCCGGGACAGGGGGCCGCGAGCAGTACTTC
V gene: TRBV15; J gene: TRBJ2-1; clone size: few; D gene: TRBD2; CDR3 protein: CATSSSGDNEQFF; CDR3 DNA: TGTGCCACCAGCAGTAGCGGGGACAATGAGCAGTTCTTC
V gene: TRBV5-6; J gene: TRBJ2-6; clone size: many; D gene: .; CDR3 protein: CASSLKPASSGANVLTF; CDR3 DNA: TGTGCCAGCAGCTTGAAACCGGCGAGCTCTGGGGCCAACGTCCTGACTTTC
V gene: TRBV5-6; J gene: TRBJ1-6; clone size: few; D gene: TRBD1; CDR3 protein: CASSLVPGQGPQPLHF; CDR3 DNA: TGTGCCAGCAGCCTCGTCCCGGGACAGGGTCCGCAACCCCTCCACTTT
V gene: TRBV12-3/TRBV12-4; J gene: TRBJ1-5; clone size: .; D gene: TRBD1; CDR3 protein: CASSPWTGKDEPQHF; CDR3 DNA: TGTGCCAGCAGCCCCTGGACAGGGAAAGACGAGCCCCAGCATTTT
V gene: TRBV12-3/TRBV12-4; J gene: TRBJ1-2; clone size: .; D gene: TRBD1; CDR3 protein: CASSLLGQGHGYTF; CDR3 DNA: TGTGCCAGCAGTTTACTGGGACAGGGGCATGGCTACACCTTC
V gene: TRBV27; J gene: TRBJ2-7; clone size: few; D gene: .; CDR3 protein: CASSEIGDDYEQYF; CDR3 DNA: TGTGCCAGCAGCGAGATAGGGGACGACTACGAGCAGTACTTC
V gene: TRBV7-3; J gene: TRBJ1-1; clone size: few; D gene: .; CDR3 protein: CASSLRGDLNTEAFF; CDR3 DNA: TGTGCCAGCAGCTTAAGAGGAGATTTGAACACTGAAGCTTTCTTT